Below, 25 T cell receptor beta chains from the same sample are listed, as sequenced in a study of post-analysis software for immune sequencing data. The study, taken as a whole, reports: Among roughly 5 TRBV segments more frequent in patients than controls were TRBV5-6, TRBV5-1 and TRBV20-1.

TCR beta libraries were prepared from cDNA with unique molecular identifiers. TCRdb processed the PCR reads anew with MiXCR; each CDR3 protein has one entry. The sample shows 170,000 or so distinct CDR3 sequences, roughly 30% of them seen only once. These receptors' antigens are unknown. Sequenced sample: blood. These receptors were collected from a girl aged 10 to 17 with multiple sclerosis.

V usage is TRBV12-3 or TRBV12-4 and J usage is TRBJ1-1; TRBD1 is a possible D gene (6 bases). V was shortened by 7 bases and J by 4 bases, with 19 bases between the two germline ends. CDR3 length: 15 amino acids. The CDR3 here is CASNSRGGVGTEAFF. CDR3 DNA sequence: TGTGCCAGCAATTCGAGGGGGGGGGTGGGCACTGAAGCTTTCTTT.

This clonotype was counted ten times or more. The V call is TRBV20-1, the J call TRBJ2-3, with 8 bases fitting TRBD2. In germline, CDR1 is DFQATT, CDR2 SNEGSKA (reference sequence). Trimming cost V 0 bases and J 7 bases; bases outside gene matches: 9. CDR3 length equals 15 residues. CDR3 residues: CSARDQAGAVNTQYF. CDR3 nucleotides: TGCAGTGCTAGAGATCAAGCGGGAGCGGTGAATACGCAGTATTTT.

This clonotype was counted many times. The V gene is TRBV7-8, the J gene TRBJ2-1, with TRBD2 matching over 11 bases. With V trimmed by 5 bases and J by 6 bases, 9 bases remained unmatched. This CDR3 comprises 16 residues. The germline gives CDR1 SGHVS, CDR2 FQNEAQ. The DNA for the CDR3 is TGTGCCAGCAGCCCTCATAGCGGGAGGGAGGTCAATGAGCAGTTCTTC. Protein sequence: CASSPHSGREVNEQFF.

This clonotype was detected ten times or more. The CDR3 coding sequence is TGTGCCAGCAGTTTAAAAGGGTATAGCAATCAGCCCCAGCATTTT. Translation gives CASSLKGYSNQPQHF. The V gene is TRBV27, the J gene TRBJ1-5; no clear D gene. The ends were cut back, 2 bases at V and 0 bases at J, with 8 bases in the middle. Germline V gene lookup returns CDR1 MNHEY and CDR2 SMNVEV (reference sequence). The CDR3 is 15 amino acids.

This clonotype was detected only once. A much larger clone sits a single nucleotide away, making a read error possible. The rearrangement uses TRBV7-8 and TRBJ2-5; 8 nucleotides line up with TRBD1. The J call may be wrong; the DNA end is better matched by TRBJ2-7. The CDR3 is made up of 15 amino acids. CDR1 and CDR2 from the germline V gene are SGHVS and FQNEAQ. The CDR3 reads CAGSREGTGQYEQYF. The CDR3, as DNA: TGTGCCGGCAGTCGGGAAGGGACAGGACAATACGAGCAGTACTTC.

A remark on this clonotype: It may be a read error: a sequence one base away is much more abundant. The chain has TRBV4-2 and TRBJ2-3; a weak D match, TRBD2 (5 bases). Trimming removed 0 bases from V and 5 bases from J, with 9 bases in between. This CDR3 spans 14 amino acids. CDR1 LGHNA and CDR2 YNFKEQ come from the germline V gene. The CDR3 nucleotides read TGTGCCAGCAGCCAAGATGGGAGTATAGATACGCAGTATTTT. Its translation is CASSQDGSIDTQYF.

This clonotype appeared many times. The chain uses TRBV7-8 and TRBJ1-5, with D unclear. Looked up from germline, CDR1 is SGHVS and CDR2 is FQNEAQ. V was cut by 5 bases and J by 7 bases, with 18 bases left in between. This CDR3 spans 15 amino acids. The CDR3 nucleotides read TGTGCCAGCAGCCCCCCTACAGCTCGGGGACAGCCCCAGCATTTT. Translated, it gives CASSPPTARGQPQHF.

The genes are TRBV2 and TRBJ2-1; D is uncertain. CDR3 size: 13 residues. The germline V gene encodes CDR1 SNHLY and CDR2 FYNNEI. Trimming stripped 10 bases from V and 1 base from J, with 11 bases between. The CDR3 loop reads CATPGPSYNEQFF. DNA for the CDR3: TGTGCCACCCCCGGTCCTTCCTACAATGAGCAGTTCTTC. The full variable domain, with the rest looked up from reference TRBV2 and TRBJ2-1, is EPEVTQTPSHQVTQMGQEVILRCVPISNHLYFYWYRQILGQKVEFLVSFYNNEISEKSEIFDDQFSVERPDGSNFTLKIRSTKLEDSAMYFCATPGPSYNEQFFGPGTRLTVL.

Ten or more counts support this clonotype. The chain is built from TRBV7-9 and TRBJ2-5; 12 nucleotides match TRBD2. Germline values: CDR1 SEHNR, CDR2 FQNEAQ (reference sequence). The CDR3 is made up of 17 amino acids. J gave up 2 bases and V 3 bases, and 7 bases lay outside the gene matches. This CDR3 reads CASSLAGLAGAQETQYF. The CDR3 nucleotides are TGTGCCAGCAGCTTGGCGGGACTAGCGGGCGCGCAAGAGACCCAGTACTTC.

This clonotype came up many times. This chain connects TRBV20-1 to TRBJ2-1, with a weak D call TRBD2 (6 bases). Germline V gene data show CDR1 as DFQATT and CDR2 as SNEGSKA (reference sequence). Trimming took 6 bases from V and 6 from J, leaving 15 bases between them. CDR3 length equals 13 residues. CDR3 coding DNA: TGCAGTGCCCCCGGGACTGAGGTCAATGAGCAGTTCTTC. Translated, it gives CSAPGTEVNEQFF.

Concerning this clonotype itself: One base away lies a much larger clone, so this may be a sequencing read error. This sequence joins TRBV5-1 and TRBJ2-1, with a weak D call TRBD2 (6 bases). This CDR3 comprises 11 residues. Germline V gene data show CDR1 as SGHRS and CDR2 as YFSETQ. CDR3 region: CASAGYNERFF. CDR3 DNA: TGCGCCAGCGCGGGGTACAATGAGCGGTTCTTC.

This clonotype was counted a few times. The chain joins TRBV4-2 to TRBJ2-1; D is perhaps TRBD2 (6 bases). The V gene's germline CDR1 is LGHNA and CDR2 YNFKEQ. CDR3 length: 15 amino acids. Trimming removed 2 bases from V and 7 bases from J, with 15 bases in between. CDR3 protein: CASSQTGDSLNEQFF. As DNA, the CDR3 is TGTGCCAGCAGCCAAACGGGGGACTCCTTAAATGAGCAGTTCTTC.

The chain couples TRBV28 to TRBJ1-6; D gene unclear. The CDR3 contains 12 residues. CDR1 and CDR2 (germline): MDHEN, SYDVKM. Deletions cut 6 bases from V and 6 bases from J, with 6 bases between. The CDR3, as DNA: TGTGCCAGCAGGTCCGGTAATTCACCCCTCCACTTT. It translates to CASRSGNSPLHF.

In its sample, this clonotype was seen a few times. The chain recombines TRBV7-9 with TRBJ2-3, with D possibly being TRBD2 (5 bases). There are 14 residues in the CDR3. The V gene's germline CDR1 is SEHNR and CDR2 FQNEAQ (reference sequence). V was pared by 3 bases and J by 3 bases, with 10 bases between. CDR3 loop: CASSFTEGTDTQYF. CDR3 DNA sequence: TGTGCCAGCAGCTTCACTGAGGGTACAGATACGCAGTATTTT.

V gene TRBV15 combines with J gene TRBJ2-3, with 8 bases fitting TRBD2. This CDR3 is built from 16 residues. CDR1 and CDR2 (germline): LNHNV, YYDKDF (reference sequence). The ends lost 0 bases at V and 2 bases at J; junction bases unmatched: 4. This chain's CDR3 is CATSRDRGRTTDTQYF. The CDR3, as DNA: TGTGCCACCAGCAGAGATCGCGGGAGGACCACAGATACGCAGTATTTT.

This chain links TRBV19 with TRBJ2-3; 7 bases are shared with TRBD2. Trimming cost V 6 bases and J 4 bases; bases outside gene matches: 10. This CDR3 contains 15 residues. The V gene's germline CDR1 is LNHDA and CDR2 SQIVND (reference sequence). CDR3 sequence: CASSGLGMVADTQYF. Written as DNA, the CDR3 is TGTGCCAGTAGCGGACTAGGAATGGTGGCAGATACGCAGTATTTT.

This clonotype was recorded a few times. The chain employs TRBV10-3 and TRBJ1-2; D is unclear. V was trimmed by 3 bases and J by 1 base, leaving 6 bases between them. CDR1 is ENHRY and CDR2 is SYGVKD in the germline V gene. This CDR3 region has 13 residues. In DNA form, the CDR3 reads TGTGCCATCAGTGACAGGCGTAACTATGGCTACACCTTC. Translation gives CAISDRRNYGYTF.

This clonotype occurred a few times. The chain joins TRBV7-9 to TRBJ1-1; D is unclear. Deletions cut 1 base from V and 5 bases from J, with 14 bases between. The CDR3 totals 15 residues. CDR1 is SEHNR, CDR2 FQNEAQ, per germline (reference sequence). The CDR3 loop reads CASSLEGRRWTEAFF. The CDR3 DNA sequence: TGTGCCAGCAGCTTAGAAGGGCGGAGGTGGACTGAAGCTTTCTTT.

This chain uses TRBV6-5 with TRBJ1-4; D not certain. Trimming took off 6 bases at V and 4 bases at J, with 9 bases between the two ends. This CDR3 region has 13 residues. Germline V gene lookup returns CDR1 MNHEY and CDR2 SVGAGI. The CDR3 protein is CASSPDGNEKLFF. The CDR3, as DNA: TGTGCCAGCAGCCCCGACGGTAATGAAAAACTGTTTTTT.

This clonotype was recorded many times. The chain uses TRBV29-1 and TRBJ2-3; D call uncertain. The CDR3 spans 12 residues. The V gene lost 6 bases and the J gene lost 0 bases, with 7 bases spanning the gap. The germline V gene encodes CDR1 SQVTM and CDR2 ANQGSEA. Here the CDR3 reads CSVWDSTDTQYF. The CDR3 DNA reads TGCAGCGTCTGGGATAGCACAGATACGCAGTATTTT.

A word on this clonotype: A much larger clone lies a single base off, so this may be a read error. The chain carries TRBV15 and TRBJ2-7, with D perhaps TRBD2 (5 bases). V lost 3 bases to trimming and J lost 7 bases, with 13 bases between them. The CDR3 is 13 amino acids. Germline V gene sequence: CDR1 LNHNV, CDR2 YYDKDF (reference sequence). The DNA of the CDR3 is TGTGCCACCAGCAGTAGCGTGCGGAAGGAGCAGTACTTC. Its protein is CATSSSVRKEQYF.

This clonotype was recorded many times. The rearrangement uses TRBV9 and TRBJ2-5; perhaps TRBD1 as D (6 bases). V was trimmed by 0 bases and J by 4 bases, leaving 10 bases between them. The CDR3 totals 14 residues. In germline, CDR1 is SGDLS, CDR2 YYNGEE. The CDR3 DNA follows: TGTGCCAGCAGCGTAGGGATACAGGGAGAGACCCAGTACTTC. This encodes CASSVGIQGETQYF.

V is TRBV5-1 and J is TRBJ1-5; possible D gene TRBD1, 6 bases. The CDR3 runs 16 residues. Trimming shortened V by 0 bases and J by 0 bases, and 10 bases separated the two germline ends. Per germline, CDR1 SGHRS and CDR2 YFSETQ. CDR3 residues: CASSLVGGASNQPQHF. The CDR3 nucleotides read TGCGCCAGCAGCTTGGTCGGGGGGGCTAGCAATCAGCCCCAGCATTTT. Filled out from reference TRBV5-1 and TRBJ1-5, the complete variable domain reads KAGVTQTPRYLIKTRGQQVTLSCSPISGHRSVSWYQQTPGQGLQFLFEYFSETQRNKGNFPGRFSGRQFSNSRSEMNVSTLELGDSALYLCASSLVGGASNQPQHFGDGTRLSIL.

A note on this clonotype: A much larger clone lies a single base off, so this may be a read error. The chain's CDR3 is CASSSVPLAGGPYEQYF. CDR3 coding DNA: TGTGCCAGCAGCTCGGTTCCACTAGCGGGAGGGCCCTACGAGCAGTACTTC. V gene TRBV12-3 or TRBV12-4 combines with J gene TRBJ2-7; 13 nucleotides match TRBD2. CDR3 length: 17 residues. V gave up 6 bases and J gave up 2 bases; unmatched junction bases: 10.

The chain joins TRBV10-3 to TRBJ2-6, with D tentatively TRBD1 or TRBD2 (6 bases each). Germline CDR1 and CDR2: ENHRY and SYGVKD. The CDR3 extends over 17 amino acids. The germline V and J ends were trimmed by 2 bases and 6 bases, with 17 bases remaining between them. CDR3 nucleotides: TGTGCCATCAGTGAGACCTTAACAGGGACTGAGGCCAACGTCCTGACTTTC. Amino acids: CAISETLTGTEANVLTF.